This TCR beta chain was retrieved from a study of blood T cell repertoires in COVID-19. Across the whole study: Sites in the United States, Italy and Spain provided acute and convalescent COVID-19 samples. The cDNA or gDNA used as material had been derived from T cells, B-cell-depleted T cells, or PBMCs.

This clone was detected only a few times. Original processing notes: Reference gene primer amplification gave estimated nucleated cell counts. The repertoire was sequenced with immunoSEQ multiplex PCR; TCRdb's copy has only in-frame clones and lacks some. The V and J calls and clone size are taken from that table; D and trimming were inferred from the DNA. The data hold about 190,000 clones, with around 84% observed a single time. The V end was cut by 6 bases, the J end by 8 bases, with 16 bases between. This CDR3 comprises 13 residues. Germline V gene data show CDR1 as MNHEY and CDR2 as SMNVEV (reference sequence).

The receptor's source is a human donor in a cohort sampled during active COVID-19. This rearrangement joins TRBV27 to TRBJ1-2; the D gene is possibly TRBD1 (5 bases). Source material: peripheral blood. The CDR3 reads CASRASTVIGYTF. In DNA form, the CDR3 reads TGTGCCAGCAGGGCGTCGACAGTCATCGGCTACACCTTC.